The 12 T cell receptor beta chains below were found in one sample sequenced in a study of regulatory T cells in long-lasting Graves disease. To make TCR beta libraries, researchers used iRepertoire HTBI primers and Arm-PCR of CDR3 regions. TCRdb re-called the multiplex PCR reads through MiXCR, storing one row per CDR3 protein. The data show a few hundred thousand distinct CDR3 sequences, around 24% seen once. Described time point: persistent/refractory GD, antithyroid drugs over 5 years with positive TRAb. After RNA was extracted from PBMCs, the TCR library was made from it. The material sequenced was peripheral blood mononuclear cells (PBMCs), taken when the disease was refractory, from a patient treated with antithyroid drugs. These receptors originate from a female donor with Graves disease.

This clonotype was observed a few times. V usage is TRBV18 and J usage is TRBJ2-7, with 10 bases identical to TRBD1. The junction had 2 bases not matched to a gene; V was cut back by 2 bases and J by 4 bases. Per germline, CDR1 KGHSH and CDR2 LQKENI. The CDR3 is 14 residues long. The CDR3 region has the DNA TGTGCCAGCTCACCAGGGACAGGGGAATACGAGCAGTACTTC. Translating it yields CASSPGTGEYEQYF. Full variable domain (remainder filled in from reference TRBV18 and TRBJ2-7): NAGVMQNPRHLVRRRGQEARLRCSPMKGHSHVYWYRQLPEEGLKFMVYLQKENIIDESGMPKERFSAEFPKEGPSILRIQQVVRGDSAAYFCASSPGTGEYEQYFGPGTRLTVT.

This clonotype has a handful of counts. The CDR3 nucleotides read TGCAGTGCTAGAGTTAGCGGGAGAGTTACCGGGGAGCTGTTTTTT. It specifies CSARVSGRVTGELFF. The chain couples TRBV20-1 to TRBJ2-2, with 9 bases that match TRBD2. Losses at the gene ends were 1 base for V and 5 bases for J; bases not matched to a gene: 5. CDR1 and CDR2 (germline): DFQATT, SNEGSKA (reference sequence). The CDR3 is 15 amino acids.

This clonotype was picked up many times. The chain recombines TRBV7-3 with TRBJ2-2; possible D gene TRBD1, 5 bases. CDR1 and CDR2 from the germline V gene are SGHTA and FQGTGA. The ends were cut back, 5 bases at V and 6 bases at J, with 10 bases in the middle. This CDR3 is built from 13 residues. The CDR3 is CASSQGVAGELFF. The DNA for the CDR3 is TGTGCCAGCAGCCAAGGGGTGGCCGGGGAGCTGTTTTTT.

The chain couples TRBV11-1 to TRBJ2-2; TRBD2 matches at 14 bases. The CDR3 sequence is 19 residues long. CDR1 and CDR2 from the germline V gene are SGHAT and FQDESV (reference sequence). Trimming at V came to 5 bases and at J to 5 bases, leaving 13 bases not matched to a gene. This CDR3 is CASSPRGLAGGPLTGELFF. Written as DNA, the CDR3 is TGTGCCAGCAGCCCGAGAGGACTAGCGGGAGGCCCTTTAACCGGGGAGCTGTTTTTT.

This clonotype has more than one count but fewer than ten. This chain connects TRBV7-9 to TRBJ1-1; no clear D gene. The V end was cut by 2 bases, the J end by 8 bases, with 6 bases between. The CDR3 contains 11 residues. Germline CDR1 SEHNR, CDR2 FQNEAQ (reference sequence). In DNA, the CDR3 is TGTGCCAGCAGCTTATCTGGAGAAGCTTTCTTT. It encodes CASSLSGEAFF.

This clonotype was counted only a few times. The CDR3 DNA is TGTGCCAGCCGTGCTGGGAGATCCCTCCACTTT. As protein: CASRAGRSLHF. The chain has TRBV28 and TRBJ1-6; no clear D gene. The CDR3 extends over 11 amino acids. Trimming stripped 8 bases from V and 14 bases from J, with 13 bases between. CDR1 is MDHEN, CDR2 SYDVKM, per germline.

Worth noting for this clonotype: A much larger clone sits a single nucleotide away, making a read error possible. This sequence joins TRBV27 and TRBJ2-7, with 9 bases matching TRBD1. This CDR3 is built from 14 residues. The germline V gene has CDR1 MNHEY and CDR2 SMNVEV (reference sequence). The DNA of the CDR3 is TGTGTCAGCAGTTTGGGACAGGGCCCCTACGAGCAGTACTTC. It specifies CVSSLGQGPYEQYF.

The genes are TRBV6-1 and TRBJ1-3; TRBD1 matches 7 bases. CDR1 and CDR2 from the germline V gene are MNHNS and SASEGT. This CDR3 spans 15 amino acids. Trimming took 6 bases from V and 2 from J; bases not matched to a gene: 7. The chain's CDR3 is CASSPDRVAGNTIYF. CDR3 DNA: TGTGCCAGCAGCCCCGACAGGGTAGCTGGAAACACCATATATTTT.

This chain joins TRBV4-1 and TRBJ2-2; D is tentatively TRBD1 or TRBD2 (5 bases each). Per germline, CDR1 MGHRA and CDR2 YSYEKL. The CDR3 is made up of 16 amino acids. V was trimmed by 0 bases and J by 6 bases, leaving 14 bases between them. The DNA of the CDR3 is TGCGCCAGCAGCCAAGAACATAGAGGGACGGCCGGGGAGCTGTTTTTT. Amino acid sequence: CASSQEHRGTAGELFF.

To note about this clonotype: A much bigger clone sits one base away, suggesting this may be a read error. The chain has TRBV29-1 and TRBJ2-5; D possibly corresponds to TRBD2 (6 bases). Trimming removed 7 bases at V and 7 bases at J, with 22 bases between. The germline gives CDR1 SQVTM, CDR2 ANQGSEA. The length of the CDR3 is 14 residues. CDR3 nucleotide sequence: TGCAGCGCCGGACGGGGAACGGGAGCGGGGACCCAGTACTTC. Protein: CSAGRGTGAGTQYF.

This clonotype was picked up many times. The gene calls are TRBV2 and TRBJ1-1, with TRBD1 as a possible D gene (5 bases). Germline-derived CDR1 and CDR2 are SNHLY and FYNNEI. V lost 1 base, J lost 4 bases, and 13 bases lay in between. This CDR3 region has 15 residues. In nucleotides, the CDR3 is TGTGCCAGCAGTGAAGGGAAGGGGACGGGCACTGAAGCTTTCTTT. Translated, it gives CASSEGKGTGTEAFF.

To note about this clonotype: A much more abundant neighbour one base away suggests this may be a read error. The chain combines TRBV7-2 with TRBJ2-5, with TRBD2 identical over 12 bases. Germline trimming cut 5 bases from V and 7 bases from J; bases unmatched to any gene: 14. Per germline, CDR1 SGHTA and CDR2 FQGNSA. The CDR3 runs 17 residues. CDR3 region: CASSMRTSGTTTRTQYF. CDR3 bases: TGTGCCAGCAGCATGAGGACTAGCGGGACCACCACGAGGACCCAGTACTTC.